The next 13 T cell receptor beta chains were all read from a single sample in a study of blood T cell repertoires in COVID-19. Assay used: immunoSEQ multiplex PCR; TCRdb lists only in-frame clones, some missing. This sample yields approximately 170,000 clones, of which approximately 86% are seen a single time; around 2.5% belongs to the top ten. The sample comprised peripheral blood. All receptors come from a woman aged 80 or older with COVID-19, enrolled during active disease.

This clone was counted once. V usage is TRBV9 and J usage is TRBJ2-7; 8 positions agree with TRBD1. The CDR3 has 16 residues. V was clipped by 0 bases and J by 0 bases; unmatched bases: 5. Looked up from germline, CDR1 is SGDLS and CDR2 is YYNGEE. CDR3 DNA: TGTGCCAGCAGCGTAGCCCCGACAGGGGCCTCCTACGAGCAGTACTTC. Translating it yields CASSVAPTGASYEQYF.

This sequence joins TRBV6-5 and TRBJ2-5, with D perhaps matching TRBD2 (6 bases). With 9 bases removed from V and 2 bases from J, the gap between germline ends came to 13 bases. CDR1 and CDR2 (germline): MNHEY, SVGAGI. The CDR3 contains 13 residues. CDR3 nucleotide sequence: TGTGCCAGTACCCGGGACTTGCAAGAGACCCAGTACTTC. It yields the protein CASTRDLQETQYF.

The rearrangement links TRBV9 to TRBJ2-5, with D tentatively TRBD2 (6 bases). This CDR3 spans 13 amino acids. Germline lookup yields CDR1 SGDLS and CDR2 YYNGEE. The germline V and J ends were trimmed by 0 bases and 5 bases, with 8 bases remaining between them. The CDR3 sequence is CASSVGGTETQYF. The CDR3 DNA follows: TGTGCCAGCAGCGTAGGCGGGACGGAGACCCAGTACTTC.

This clone was seen just once. The chain uses TRBV4-1 and TRBJ2-1; TRBD1 agrees at 10 bases. This CDR3 has 14 residues. Germline V CDR1 and CDR2: MGHRA, YSYEKL. Trimming cost V 3 bases and J 7 bases; bases outside gene matches: 3. In DNA, the CDR3 is TGCGCCAGCAGCCAGAAGGACAGGGGGAATGAGCAGTTCTTC. The encoded protein is CASSQKDRGNEQFF.

This rearrangement joins TRBV12-3 or TRBV12-4 to TRBJ2-2; D is possibly TRBD1 (6 bases). This CDR3 has 13 residues. V was pared by 6 bases and J by 5 bases, with 10 bases between. DNA for the CDR3: TGTGCCAGCAGGGTCGGACAGACCGGGGAGCTGTTTTTT. Translation: CASRVGQTGELFF.

This rearrangement joins TRBV2 to TRBJ1-6; D is possibly TRBD1 (5 bases). Germline V CDR1 and CDR2: SNHLY, FYNNEI. The germline V and J ends were trimmed by 2 bases and 6 bases, with 8 bases remaining between them. CDR3 length: 14 residues. Here the CDR3 DNA reads TGTGCCAGCAGTGAACGGGGGGGTAATTCACCCCTCCACTTT. Translation gives CASSERGGNSPLHF. Full variable domain (missing parts from reference TRBV2 and TRBJ1-6): EPEVTQTPSHQVTQMGQEVILRCVPISNHLYFYWYRQILGQKVEFLVSFYNNEISEKSEIFDDQFSVERPDGSNFTLKIRSTKLEDSAMYFCASSERGGNSPLHFGNGTRLTVT.

The gene calls are TRBV6-5 and TRBJ2-7; 8 bases fit TRBD1. The germline V gene has CDR1 MNHEY and CDR2 SVGAGI. The CDR3 loop spans 13 amino acids. V lost 8 bases and J lost 4; bases outside the gene matches: 7. The CDR3 bases are TGTGCCAGCGATGACAGGGGAGGATACGAGCAGTACTTC. Translated, it gives CASDDRGGYEQYF.

The V call is TRBV4-1, the J call TRBJ2-3, with TRBD2 matching over 8 bases. Germline CDR1 is MGHRA and CDR2 is YSYEKL. The CDR3 is made up of 14 amino acids. V shed 4 bases and J 3 bases; nucleotides not matched to a gene: 3. As DNA, the CDR3 is TGCGCCAGCAGCCTCACTAGCGGTACAGATACGCAGTATTTT. Its translation: CASSLTSGTDTQYF.

The chain recombines TRBV5-6 with TRBJ1-1, with D perhaps matching TRBD1 (5 bases). Germline-derived CDR1 and CDR2 are SGHDT and YYEEEE. V was pared by 3 bases and J by 0 bases, with 12 bases between. This CDR3 comprises 15 residues. CDR3 in amino acids: CASSSQGGLNTEAFF. CDR3 nucleotides: TGTGCCAGCAGCTCCCAGGGAGGGCTGAACACTGAAGCTTTCTTT.

The gene calls are TRBV7-2 and TRBJ2-7, with 7 bases aligning to TRBD2. V lost 1 base to trimming and J lost 4 bases; unmatched junction nucleotides: 4. This CDR3 has 14 amino acids. Looked up from germline, CDR1 is SGHTA and CDR2 is FQGNSA. CDR3 in DNA: TGTGCCAGCAGCTTAGGGGAGGGAAGGTACGAGCAGTACTTC. This sequence encodes CASSLGEGRYEQYF.

The chain recombines TRBV7-9 with TRBJ2-1, with D tentatively TRBD2 (6 bases). Germline lookup yields CDR1 SEHNR and CDR2 FQNEAQ (reference sequence). CDR3 length: 16 amino acids. The V gene lost 1 base and the J gene lost 10 bases, with 20 bases spanning the gap. The CDR3 coding sequence is TGTGCCAGCAGCTTAGAGCGCGGGAACCTACCCCAAGAGCAGTTCTTC. This sequence encodes CASSLERGNLPQEQFF. Using reference TRBV7-9 and TRBJ2-1 for the parts outside the CDR3, the full variable domain is DTGVSQNPRHKITKRGQNVTFRCDPISEHNRLYWYRQTLGQGPEFLTYFQNEAQLEKSRLLSDRFSAERPKGSFSTLEIQRTEQGDSAMYLCASSLERGNLPQEQFFGPGTRLTVL.

The chain uses TRBV7-3 and TRBJ2-1; 10 bases line up with TRBD1. J lost 7 bases, V lost 0 bases, and 6 bases had no gene match. This CDR3 comprises 16 residues. CDR1 is SGHTA, CDR2 FQGTGA, per germline. CDR3 loop: CASSLTGGQGSNEQFF. CDR3 coding DNA: TGTGCCAGCAGCTTAACTGGGGGACAGGGGTCTAATGAGCAGTTCTTC. The full variable domain, completed using reference TRBV7-3 and TRBJ2-1, is GAGVSQTPSNKVTEKGKYVELRCDPISGHTALYWYRQSLGQGPEFLIYFQGTGAADDSGLPNDRFFAVRPEGSVSTLKIQRTERGDSAVYLCASSLTGGQGSNEQFFGPGTRLTVL.

This chain uses TRBV4-3 with TRBJ2-3; TRBD2 matches at 7 bases. The CDR3 covers 17 residues. The germline CDR1 and CDR2 sequences are LGHNA and YSLEER. V was clipped by 0 bases and J by 0 bases; unmatched bases: 6. The CDR3 is CASSQDPQAGSTDTQYF. In DNA, the CDR3 is TGCGCCAGCAGCCAAGATCCCCAAGCGGGGAGCACAGATACGCAGTATTTT.